The clone carrying this T cell receptor beta chain came up a few times. Its antigen remains unknown. The sample originates from a study of T cell responses to AZD1222 COVID-19 vaccine. Overall study findings and caveats: Most donors were white British, females outnumbered males, and clonal diversity was possibly underestimated. Seropositive at baseline were only a handful of AZD1222 recipients. Mapped onto spike, vaccine-associated CD4 TCRs spanned it and were dominant at 160-218 and 743-854.

Clones were read by immunoSEQ multiplex PCR, and TCRdb kept only the in-frame ones, dropping some. The sample lists about 150,000 clones, less than 95% occurring once. The germline V and J ends were trimmed by 4 bases and 2 bases, with 16 bases remaining between them. This CDR3 spans 16 amino acids. Germline V lookup: CDR1 SGDLS, CDR2 YYNGEE. The source of this sequence is an adult who received the MenACWY meningococcal vaccine as a control. The material sequenced was peripheral blood, taken 28 days after the second dose of the MenACWY control vaccine. The chain joins TRBV9 to TRBJ1-3; unclear D gene. Written as DNA, the CDR3 is TGTGCCAGCAGCCCGAGGTCGGCGTCAGCTGGAAACACCATATATTTT. Its protein is CASSPRSASAGNTIYF.